The clone carrying this TCR beta chain has just a few counts. This sample was taken from a study of PD-1 blockade in mismatch repair-deficient tumors. Repertoires were generated with immunoSEQ multiplex PCR, while TCRdb's copy carries only in-frame clones and drops some. Seen here are 45,000 to 60,000 clones, more than 75% observed once, and the top ten hold over 3%. This CDR3 comprises 16 residues. The germline V gene encodes CDR1 SEHNR and CDR2 FQNEAQ (reference sequence). Trimming removed 4 bases at V and 4 bases at J, with 19 bases between. This rearrangement joins TRBV7-9 to TRBJ1-2; TRBD1 is a possible D gene (5 bases). This sequence was found in an adult with mismatch repair-deficient cancer. The sequenced sample was peripheral blood, obtained 4 weeks after starting pembrolizumab. The DNA of the CDR3 is TGTGCCAGCAGCTCCCGGGACGGACTACATCCCTATGGCTACACCTTC. As protein: CASSSRDGLHPYGYTF.